The clone carrying this T cell receptor beta chain was counted only a few times. This specimen belongs to a study of patients and donors after allogeneic stem cell transplantation. TCRdb redid the calling of the RT-PCR reads with MiXCR, one entry per CDR3 protein. The table has about 57,000 distinct CDR3 sequences, about 14% seen once. The V end was cut by 0 bases, the J end by 12 bases, with 18 bases between. The CDR3 is 15 residues long. Germline lookup yields CDR1 LGHDT and CDR2 YNNKEL (reference sequence). The receptor was derived from a human donor who was either an allogeneic HSCT recipient or a stem cell or donor lymphocyte infusion donor (not recorded which). It is not recorded whose cells these are; they may come from a transplant donor. The V gene is TRBV3-1, the J gene TRBJ2-1; D is undetermined. The sample taken for sequencing was blood, either unsorted or a sorted T cell fraction (not recorded which). CDR3 protein: CASSQDTRGEKRQFF. The CDR3 coding sequence is TGTGCCAGCAGCCAAGATACCCGCGGTGAGAAGAGGCAGTTCTTC.